One sample yielded the 12 T cell receptor beta chains listed below, sequenced in a study of OX40 agonist ivuxolimab in advanced cancers. Repertoires were generated with immunoSEQ multiplex PCR, while TCRdb's copy carries only in-frame clones and drops some. This table holds about 70,000 clones, roughly 77% found once. The sequencing here drew on CD4+ or CD8+ T cells sorted from blood, taken in a trial of the OX40 agonist ivuxolimab. These receptors came from an adult with an advanced solid tumor such as melanoma, head and neck, liver or kidney cancer.

The J gene is TRBJ1-2, the V gene TRBV18; D perhaps matches TRBD1 (6 bases). Germline CDR1 is KGHSH and CDR2 is LQKENI. Trimming took off 3 bases at V and 8 bases at J, with 13 bases between the two ends. CDR3 length: 13 amino acids. CDR3: CASSPQGREGYTF. Written as DNA, the CDR3 is TGTGCCAGCTCACCTCAGGGGAGGGAAGGCTACACCTTC.

This rearrangement joins TRBV6-6 to TRBJ1-1; D remains unclear. V lost 8 bases and J 6 bases, leaving 13 bases between the germline ends. Germline CDR1 MNHNY, CDR2 SVGAGI (reference sequence). The CDR3 consists of 12 residues. CDR3 region: CASVGEHSEAFF. The CDR3 bases are TGTGCCAGCGTCGGGGAACACTCTGAAGCTTTCTTT.

V is TRBV7-3 and J is TRBJ2-1; D might be TRBD2 (6 bases). Germline assignment: CDR1 SGHTA and CDR2 FQGTGA. The CDR3 has 15 amino acids. The V end lost 1 base, the J end lost 5 bases, and 12 bases lay between the germline ends. CDR3 DNA sequence: TGTGCCAGCAGCTTAAACGGGAGACCAAACAATGAGCAGTTCTTC. It encodes CASSLNGRPNNEQFF.

The rearrangement uses TRBV5-1 and TRBJ1-2; 12 bases line up with TRBD1. The CDR3 runs 17 residues. V trimming: 7 bases; J trimming: 4 bases; junction bases outside the gene matches: 14. CDR1 and CDR2 (germline): SGHRS, YFSETQ. As DNA, the CDR3 is TGCGCCAGCGGCCTCGGGACAGGGGGCGCTTTGGCCTATGGCTACACCTTC. It yields the protein CASGLGTGGALAYGYTF.

The rearrangement uses TRBV29-1 and TRBJ1-5; D may be TRBD1 (5 bases). Trimming took 6 bases from V and 5 from J, leaving 11 bases between them. Germline V gene data show CDR1 as SQVTM and CDR2 as ANQGSEA. The length of the CDR3 is 12 residues. The CDR3 region has the DNA TGCAGCGTCTGGGACGGCGATCAGCCCCAGCATTTT. Protein product: CSVWDGDQPQHF.

The J gene is TRBJ2-5, the V gene TRBV6-1, with no clear D. Germline V lookup: CDR1 MNHNS, CDR2 SASEGT. The CDR3 is 13 residues long. Trimming stripped 2 bases from V and 5 bases from J, with 9 bases between. In DNA, the CDR3 is TGTGCCAGCAGTGAATGGGCAGGCGAGACCCAGTACTTC. This codes for CASSEWAGETQYF.

This chain connects TRBV5-8 to TRBJ1-2; possibly TRBD1 for D (5 bases). Germline V gene sequence: CDR1 SGHTS, CDR2 YDEGEE. Trimming stripped 0 bases from V and 8 bases from J, with 17 bases between. The CDR3 covers 15 residues. CDR3 protein: CASSLVPGRFMGYTF. The CDR3 DNA sequence: TGTGCCAGCAGCTTGGTGCCAGGGCGGTTCATGGGCTACACCTTC. The whole variable domain, remainder taken from reference TRBV5-8 and TRBJ1-2, is EAGVTQSPTHLIKTRGQQATLRCSPISGHTSVYWYQQALGLGLQFLLWYDEGEERNRGNFPPRFSGRQFPNYSSELNVNALELEDSALYLCASSLVPGRFMGYTFGSGTRLTVV.

The rearrangement uses TRBV27 and TRBJ2-2, with D hard to call. The CDR3 sequence is 12 residues long. The V and J ends lost 3 bases and 7 bases respectively, with 6 bases between them. In germline, CDR1 is MNHEY, CDR2 SMNVEV (reference sequence). CDR3 nucleotides: TGTGCCAGCAGTTTCTACGTCGGGGAGCTGTTTTTT. Its protein is CASSFYVGELFF.

The V and J genes are TRBV19 and TRBJ1-1, with D possibly matching TRBD1 (5 bases). The CDR3 covers 15 residues. V was shortened by 2 bases and J by 8 bases, with 18 bases between the two germline ends. Germline CDR1 and CDR2: LNHDA and SQIVND (reference sequence). The CDR3 region is CASSISSDSGSEAFF. The DNA for the CDR3 is TGTGCCAGTAGTATATCCTCCGACAGCGGGTCAGAAGCTTTCTTT.

This clone has only one observation. The chain uses TRBV29-1 and TRBJ1-4; D gene unclear. Germline values: CDR1 SQVTM, CDR2 ANQGSEA. The germline V and J ends were trimmed by 4 bases and 2 bases, with 11 bases remaining between them. The CDR3 extends over 14 amino acids. The CDR3 here is CSVGGSGTNEKLFF. For the CDR3, the DNA is TGCAGCGTTGGAGGGTCGGGGACTAATGAAAAACTGTTTTTT.

The chain employs TRBV10-1 and TRBJ1-2; 7 nucleotides align to TRBD1. Losses at the gene ends were 7 bases for V and 5 bases for J; bases not matched to a gene: 16. The CDR3 is made up of 16 amino acids. Germline V lookup: CDR1 WNHNN, CDR2 SYGVQD (reference sequence). The CDR3 sequence: CASTLDAGQPKYGYTF. For the CDR3, the DNA is TGCGCCAGCACACTGGACGCGGGACAGCCGAAGTATGGCTACACCTTC.

The chain carries TRBV4-3 and TRBJ2-1; D gene ambiguous. CDR3 size: 15 residues. V lost 1 base and J lost 3, with 10 bases in between. Germline CDR1 LGHNA, CDR2 YSLEER. Here the CDR3 DNA reads TGCGCCAGCAGCCAAGCTCCCCGGGTCTACAATGAGCAGTTCTTC. Its translation: CASSQAPRVYNEQFF.